Reported below is one T cell receptor (beta chain). Its antigen remains unknown. This CDR3 spans 17 amino acids. V was shortened by 2 bases and J by 2 bases, with 18 bases between the two germline ends. Germline V gene data show CDR1 as MDHEN and CDR2 as SYDVKM. Generated by immunoSEQ multiplex PCR, the TCRdb table keeps only in-frame clones and is missing some. Of just over 90,000 clones in the sample, approximately 92% were seen once. This record comes from a study of OX40 agonist ivuxolimab in advanced cancers. Study details: The patients got ivuxolimab, which is an agonistic anti-OX40 (CD134) antibody. Patients were infused with ivuxolimab every 2 weeks at 0.01 to 10 mg/kg. Study-wide points: The work left the antigen specificity of expanded peripheral T cells undetermined.

The chain carries TRBV28 and TRBJ1-2; TRBD1 is a possible D gene (6 bases). The sample was CD4+ or CD8+ T cells sorted from blood, taken in a trial of the OX40 agonist ivuxolimab. This receptor was taken from an adult with an advanced solid tumor such as melanoma, head and neck, liver or kidney cancer. The CDR3 region has the DNA TGTGCCAGCAGTTTACCAAGGAGACAGGACCGAAACTATGGCTACACCTTC. This gives the protein CASSLPRRQDRNYGYTF.